Below, 4 T cell receptor beta chains from the same sample are listed, as sequenced in a study of graft-versus-host responses after intestinal transplantation (dated by TCRdb to about 2021). To prepare the library, the immunoSEQ multiplex PCR assay was applied. The immuneACCESS repertoire file appears here via TCRdb, limited to in-frame rearrangements. These files lack a portion of the clones; in checked studies, under half of the deficit traces to unresolved V genes, and the cause of the others is not known. Across this sample there are some 150,000 clones, with approximately 91% seen only once. About 0.2% of the sample is taken by the ten largest. The antigens of these receptors remain unknown. In the paper's terms, the time point label means: cells obtained before transplantation from donor or recipient. Sequenced material: unstimulated CD4+ T cells sorted from spleen or lymph node cells, taken before intestinal transplant. These receptors came from a human donor who received an intestinal transplant.

This chain connects TRBV5-4 to TRBJ2-5; D remains ambiguous. CDR1 is SGHNT, CDR2 YYREEE, per germline (reference sequence). There are 16 residues in the CDR3. Trimming removed 3 bases from V and 2 bases from J, with 17 bases in between. The CDR3 DNA reads as TGTGCCAGCAGCTCAACGCCATGGACGCCGCAAGAGACCCAGTACTTC. Protein product: CASSSTPWTPQETQYF. The entire variable domain, with the rest obtained from reference TRBV5-4 and TRBJ2-5, is as follows: ETGVTQSPTHLIKTRGQQVTLRCSSQSGHNTVSWYQQALGQGPQFIFQYYREEENGRGNFPPRFSGLQFPNYSSELNVNALELDDSALYLCASSSTPWTPQETQYFGPGTRLLVL.

The CDR3 here is CAISESIRPSGSTDTQYF. In DNA, the CDR3 is TGTGCCATCAGTGAGTCGATACGGCCTAGCGGGAGCACAGATACGCAGTATTTT. The V gene is TRBV10-3, the J gene TRBJ2-3; 8 nucleotides match TRBD2. There are 18 residues in the CDR3. V shed 0 bases and J 0 bases; nucleotides not matched to a gene: 8. From germline, CDR1 is ENHRY and CDR2 SYGVKD.

This chain links TRBV10-3 with TRBJ2-1; D might be TRBD1 (6 bases). Germline V gene lookup returns CDR1 ENHRY and CDR2 SYGVKD. The CDR3 has 15 residues. Trimming took off 2 bases at V and 9 bases at J, with 17 bases between the two ends. CDR3 nucleotides: TGTGCCATCAGTGAGCCGGGCCTGGGGGCGGGTGAGCAGTTCTTC. Translation: CAISEPGLGAGEQFF.

The V and J genes are TRBV7-2 and TRBJ2-3; 11 bases map to TRBD1. V trimming: 5 bases; J trimming: 6 bases; junction bases outside the gene matches: 7. The CDR3 has 15 amino acids. The germline gives CDR1 SGHTA, CDR2 FQGNSA. The CDR3 sequence is CASSRGQGGTDTQYF. Written as DNA, the CDR3 is TGTGCCAGCAGCCGGGGACAGGGGGGGACGGATACGCAGTATTTT.